The present T cell receptor beta chain was sequenced within a study of OX40 agonist ivuxolimab in advanced cancers. About the research overall: At doses from 0.01 to 10 mg/kg, patients were given intravenous ivuxolimab every 2 weeks. Points from the study as a whole: More expanded clones were seen, on average, in CD8+ T cells than in CD4+.

Of note for this clone: Its antigen is unknown.

Autoimmune disease history or systemic immunosuppression excluded patients. Germline values: CDR1 SGHDT, CDR2 YYEEEE. Trimming left V 3 bases short and J 0 bases short, with 16 bases between. This CDR3 is 18 amino acids long. Produced via immunoSEQ multiplex PCR; TCRdb's table is partial and in-frame only. The table lists about 76,000 clones, 80% to 90% of them singletons. The sequence was collected from an adult with an advanced solid tumor such as melanoma, head and neck, liver or kidney cancer. Sequenced material: CD4+ or CD8+ T cells sorted from blood, taken in a trial of the OX40 agonist ivuxolimab. The V call is TRBV5-6, the J call TRBJ2-6, with a possible D match to TRBD1 (6 bases). The CDR3 loop is CASSSLWQGFSGANVLTF. The CDR3 region has the DNA TGTGCCAGCAGCTCCCTCTGGCAGGGGTTCTCTGGGGCCAACGTCCTGACTTTC.